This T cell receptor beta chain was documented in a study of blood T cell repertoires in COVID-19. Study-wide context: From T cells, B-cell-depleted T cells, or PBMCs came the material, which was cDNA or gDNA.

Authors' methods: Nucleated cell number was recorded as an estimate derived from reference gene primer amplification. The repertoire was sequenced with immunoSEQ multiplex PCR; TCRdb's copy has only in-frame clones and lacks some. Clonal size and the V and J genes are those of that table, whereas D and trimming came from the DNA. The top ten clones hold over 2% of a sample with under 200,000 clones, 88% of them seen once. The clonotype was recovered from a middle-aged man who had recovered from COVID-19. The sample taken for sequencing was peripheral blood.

The CDR3 sequence: CASRRATRSTDTQYF. DNA of the CDR3: TGTGCCAGCAGGCGGGCTACACGATCCACAGATACGCAGTATTTT. V is TRBV6-5 and J is TRBJ2-3; maybe TRBD2 (5 bases). V shed 6 bases and J shed 2 bases, with 15 bases lying between them. CDR3 size: 15 residues. Germline CDR1 is MNHEY and CDR2 is SVGAGI.